The 15 T cell receptor beta chains reported below all come from one sample, sequenced in a study of shared T cell receptors in the human thymus. Sequencing used immunoSEQ multiplex PCR; TCRdb keeps in-frame clones, though not all of them. The table records about 500,000 clones, approximately 80% of them present only once. These data were also reused for a study on human thymus T cells.

Sequencing used thymocytes. The source is a boy under two years old with a congenital heart defect.

The sample holds a few counts of this clone. This chain uses TRBV27 with TRBJ2-5, with 9 positions matching TRBD1. CDR1 is MNHEY and CDR2 is SMNVEV in the germline V gene (reference sequence). This CDR3 spans 16 amino acids. Trimming took 5 bases from V and 2 from J; bases not matched to a gene: 9. CDR3 sequence: CASSPHTGGRQETQYF. The DNA for the CDR3 is TGTGCCAGCAGTCCCCATACAGGGGGCCGACAAGAGACCCAGTACTTC.

The rearrangement uses TRBV10-1 and TRBJ2-1, with 8 bases matching TRBD2. V shed 0 bases, J shed 0 bases, and the junction held 4 bases outside the gene matches. The CDR3 has 17 residues. CDR1 is WNHNN and CDR2 is SYGVQD in the germline V gene (reference sequence). The DNA of the CDR3 is TGCGCCAGCAGTGAGTCGCGGCTAGCGGGCTCCTACAATGAGCAGTTCTTC. The encoded protein is CASSESRLAGSYNEQFF.

This chain uses TRBV7-2 with TRBJ2-2, with 10 bases lining up with TRBD1. V trimming: 4 bases; J trimming: 4 bases; junction bases outside the gene matches: 15. The CDR3 covers 19 residues. The V gene's germline CDR1 is SGHTA and CDR2 FQGNSA. The chain's CDR3 is CASSYSTGGMVRVTGELFF. CDR3 nucleotide sequence: TGTGCCAGCAGCTACTCGACAGGGGGCATGGTCAGGGTCACCGGGGAGCTGTTTTTT.

This chain links TRBV4-3 with TRBJ1-6; D is perhaps TRBD1 (5 bases). V lost 0 bases, J lost 10 bases, and 19 bases lay in between. This CDR3 spans 17 amino acids. The germline CDR1 and CDR2 sequences are LGHNA and YSLEER. In DNA, the CDR3 is TGCGCCAGCAGCCAAGAGTGTGGGCAGGGTTGTGGATCACCCCTCCACTTT. Its translation: CASSQECGQGCGSPLHF.

The chain recombines TRBV5-4 with TRBJ1-1; TRBD1 agrees at 7 bases. V trimming: 4 bases; J trimming: 6 bases; junction bases outside the gene matches: 18. The CDR3 totals 17 residues. CDR1 and CDR2 from the germline V gene are SGHNT and YYREEE (reference sequence). The CDR3 coding sequence is TGTGCCAGCAGCCCATCACCGGACAGGTCCATAGACCCTGAAGCTTTCTTT. It yields the protein CASSPSPDRSIDPEAFF.

The chain is built from TRBV5-1 and TRBJ2-7, with a weak D call TRBD2 (5 bases). The ends were cut back, 1 base at V and 3 bases at J, with 8 bases in the middle. Germline loops: CDR1 SGHRS, CDR2 YFSETQ. The CDR3 runs to 13 residues. This chain's CDR3 is CASSLRGLYEQYF. CDR3 bases: TGCGCCAGCAGCTTGAGAGGGCTCTACGAGCAGTACTTC.

This clone was found a few times. The V call is TRBV5-1, the J call TRBJ2-1, with 9 bases matching TRBD2. This CDR3 is built from 18 residues. With 6 bases clipped from V and 8 bases from J, the junction kept 21 bases outside the gene matches. CDR1 is SGHRS, CDR2 YFSETQ, per germline. The CDR3 reads CASNLEVGGRASIHEQFF. The CDR3 nucleotides read TGCGCCAGCAATCTGGAGGTTGGCGGGAGGGCCTCTATCCATGAGCAGTTCTTC.

The genes are TRBV30 and TRBJ1-4; 8 bases are shared with TRBD1. V was clipped by 2 bases and J by 7 bases; unmatched bases: 12. This CDR3 contains 16 residues. The germline V gene encodes CDR1 GTSNPN and CDR2 SVGIG (reference sequence). The CDR3 bases are TGTGCCTGGAGTTCCCCTCGGACAGGGTCGGGTGAAAAACTGTTTTTT. Amino acid sequence: CAWSSPRTGSGEKLFF.

This clone has only a few counts. The chain combines TRBV28 with TRBJ2-7, with TRBD2 matching 10 bases. The CDR3 length is 17 residues. CDR1 MDHEN and CDR2 SYDVKM come from the germline V gene. J lost 6 bases, V lost 2 bases, and 13 bases had no gene match. The CDR3 region is CASSLESAGGQSGEQYF. The CDR3 DNA reads TGTGCCAGCAGTTTAGAGTCAGCGGGAGGGCAATCGGGCGAGCAGTACTTC.

This chain links TRBV10-3 with TRBJ2-3; 7 bases agree with TRBD2. Trimming cost V 3 bases and J 3 bases; bases outside gene matches: 9. The germline CDR1 and CDR2 sequences are ENHRY and SYGVKD. CDR3 length equals 16 residues. CDR3 nucleotides: TGTGCCATCAGTGATTGGGGCGGGAGAGGGACAGATACGCAGTATTTT. Translation gives CAISDWGGRGTDTQYF.

The chain is built from TRBV25-1 and TRBJ2-1, with unresolved D. Looked up from germline, CDR1 is MGHDK and CDR2 is SYGVNS. The V gene lost 4 bases and the J gene lost 1 base, with 14 bases spanning the gap. This CDR3 comprises 16 residues. CDR3 in amino acids: CASSARHKISYNEQFF. The CDR3 coding sequence is TGTGCCAGCAGTGCCAGACACAAGATTTCCTACAATGAGCAGTTCTTC.

This chain connects TRBV4-1 to TRBJ2-7; 10 bases are a match to TRBD2. With 2 bases clipped from V and 4 bases from J, the junction kept 5 bases outside the gene matches. The CDR3 loop spans 15 amino acids. Germline V lookup: CDR1 MGHRA, CDR2 YSYEKL. CDR3 DNA sequence: TGCGCCAGCAGCCAACTTGCTAGCGGGAGTTACGAGCAGTACTTC. It codes for CASSQLASGSYEQYF.

The chain couples TRBV14 to TRBJ1-4; D is ambiguous. CDR3 length equals 14 residues. V shed 0 bases and J shed 8 bases, with 10 bases lying between them. Germline V gene sequence: CDR1 SGHDN, CDR2 FVKESK. The CDR3 DNA follows: TGTGCCAGCAGCCAAGATAAGACACCGGAAAAACTGTTTTTT. Its translation: CASSQDKTPEKLFF.

This clone appeared once. CDR3 in amino acids: CASGFTGSNQPQHF. CDR3 in DNA: TGTGCCAGCGGATTTACCGGGAGCAATCAGCCCCAGCATTTT. This rearrangement joins TRBV28 to TRBJ1-5; no firm D call. The CDR3 loop spans 14 amino acids. V was shortened by 8 bases and J by 1 base, with 12 bases between the two germline ends. The germline gives CDR1 MDHEN, CDR2 SYDVKM.

The chain employs TRBV15 and TRBJ1-5; 11 bases are shared with TRBD1. With V trimmed by 2 bases and J by 7 bases, 10 bases remained unmatched. This CDR3 is built from 17 residues. CDR1 is LNHNV and CDR2 is YYDKDF in the germline V gene (reference sequence). The CDR3 DNA follows: TGTGCCACCAGCAGACCCTGGGGGACAGGGGGAGGGCAGCCCCAGCATTTT. This translates into CATSRPWGTGGGQPQHF.